This section outlines one TCR beta chain sequence together with its context. As handled by the study authors: For nucleated cells, counts were estimated from reference gene primer amplification. The repertoire was sequenced with immunoSEQ multiplex PCR; TCRdb's copy has only in-frame clones and lacks some. The V and J calls and clone size are taken from that table; D and trimming were inferred from the DNA. The data hold fewer than 250,000 clones, with approximately 82% observed a single time. These data are taken from a study of blood T cell repertoires in COVID-19. Study-level background: Collection of acute and convalescent COVID-19 samples took place in the United States, Italy and Spain. Nucleic acid was either cDNA or gDNA, and it came from T cells, B-cell-depleted T cells, or PBMCs.

Sequenced: peripheral blood. The receptor comes from a man between 50 and 59 years old with active or convalescent COVID-19.

The CDR3: CASSLGTGGEKLFF. CDR3 bases: TGTGCCAGCAGCTTGGGGACAGGGGGTGAAAAACTGTTTTTT. The chain recombines TRBV5-5 with TRBJ1-4; 10 positions agree with TRBD1. Germline CDR1 SGHKS, CDR2 YYEKEE (reference sequence). The CDR3 has 14 residues. V dropped 0 bases and J dropped 7; count of bases not matched to a gene: 0.